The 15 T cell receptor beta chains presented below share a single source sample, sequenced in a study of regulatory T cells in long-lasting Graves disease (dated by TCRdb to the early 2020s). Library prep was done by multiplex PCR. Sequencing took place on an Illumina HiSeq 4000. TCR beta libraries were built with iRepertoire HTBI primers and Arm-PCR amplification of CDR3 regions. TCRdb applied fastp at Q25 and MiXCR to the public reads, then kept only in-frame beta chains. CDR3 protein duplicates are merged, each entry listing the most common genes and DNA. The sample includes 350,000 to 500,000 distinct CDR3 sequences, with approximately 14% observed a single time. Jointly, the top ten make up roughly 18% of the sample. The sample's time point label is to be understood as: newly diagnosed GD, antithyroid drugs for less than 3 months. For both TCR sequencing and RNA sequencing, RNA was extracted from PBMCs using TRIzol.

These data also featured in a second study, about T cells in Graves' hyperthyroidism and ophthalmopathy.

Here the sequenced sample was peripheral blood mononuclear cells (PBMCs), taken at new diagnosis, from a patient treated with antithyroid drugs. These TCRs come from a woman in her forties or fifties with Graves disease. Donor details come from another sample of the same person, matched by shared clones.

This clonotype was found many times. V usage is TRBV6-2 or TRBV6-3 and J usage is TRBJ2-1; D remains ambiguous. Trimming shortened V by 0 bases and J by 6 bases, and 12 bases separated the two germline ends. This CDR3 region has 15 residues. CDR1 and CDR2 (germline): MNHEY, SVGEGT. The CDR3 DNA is TGTGCCAGCAGTTACTCCGGCGACTTCGTCAATGAGCAGTTCTTC. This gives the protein CASSYSGDFVNEQFF.

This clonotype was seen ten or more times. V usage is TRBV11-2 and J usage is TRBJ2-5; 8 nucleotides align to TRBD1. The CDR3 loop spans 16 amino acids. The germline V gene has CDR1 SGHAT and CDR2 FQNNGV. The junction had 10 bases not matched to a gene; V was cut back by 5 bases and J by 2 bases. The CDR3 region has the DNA TGTGCCAGCAGCACACTAACAGGGGGGATACAAGAGACCCAGTACTTC. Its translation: CASSTLTGGIQETQYF. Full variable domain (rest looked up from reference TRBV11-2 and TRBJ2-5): EAGVAQSPRYKIIEKRQSVAFWCNPISGHATLYWYQQILGQGPKLLIQFQNNGVVDDSQLPKDRFSAERLKGVDSTLKIQPAKLEDSAVYLCASSTLTGGIQETQYFGPGTRLLVL.

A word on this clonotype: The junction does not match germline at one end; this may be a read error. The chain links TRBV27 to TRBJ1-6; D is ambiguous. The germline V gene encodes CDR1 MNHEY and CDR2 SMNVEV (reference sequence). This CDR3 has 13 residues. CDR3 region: CASSLQINLPLHF. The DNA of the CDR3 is TGTGCCAGCAGTCTCCAGATTAATTTACCCCTCCACTTT.

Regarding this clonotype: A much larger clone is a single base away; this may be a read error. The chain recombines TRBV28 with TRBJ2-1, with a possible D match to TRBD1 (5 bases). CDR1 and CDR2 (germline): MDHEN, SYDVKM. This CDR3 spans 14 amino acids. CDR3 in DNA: TGTGCCAGCAGCAGACAGTTCCACTACAATGGGCAGTTCTTC. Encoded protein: CASSRQFHYNGQFF.

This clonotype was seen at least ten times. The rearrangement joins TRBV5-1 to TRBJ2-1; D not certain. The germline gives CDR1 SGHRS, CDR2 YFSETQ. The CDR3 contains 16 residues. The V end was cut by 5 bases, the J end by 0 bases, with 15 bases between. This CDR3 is CASSKLGPSSYNEQFF. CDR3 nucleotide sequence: TGCGCCAGCAGTAAGTTGGGCCCGAGCTCCTACAATGAGCAGTTCTTC. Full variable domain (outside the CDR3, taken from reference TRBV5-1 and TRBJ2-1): KAGVTQTPRYLIKTRGQQVTLSCSPISGHRSVSWYQQTPGQGLQFLFEYFSETQRNKGNFPGRFSGRQFSNSRSEMNVSTLELGDSALYLCASSKLGPSSYNEQFFGPGTRLTVL.

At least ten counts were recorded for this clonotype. The CDR3 nucleotides read TGTGCCAGCTCACCACCGTCACAGGTGAACACTGAAGCTTTCTTT. The encoded protein is CASSPPSQVNTEAFF. The chain is built from TRBV18 and TRBJ1-1, with TRBD1 as a possible D gene (5 bases). The CDR3 is 15 amino acids. Per germline, CDR1 KGHSH and CDR2 LQKENI. Deletions cut 0 bases from V and 0 bases from J, with 8 bases between.

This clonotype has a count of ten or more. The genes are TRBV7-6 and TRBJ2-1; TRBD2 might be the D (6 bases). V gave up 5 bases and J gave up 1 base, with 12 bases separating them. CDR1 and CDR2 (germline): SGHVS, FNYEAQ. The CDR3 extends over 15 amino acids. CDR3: CASSPDGTSYNEQFF. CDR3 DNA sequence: TGTGCCAGCAGCCCGGACGGGACTTCCTACAATGAGCAGTTCTTC.

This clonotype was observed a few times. The CDR3 is CASSGSGTSAYEQYF. CDR3 nucleotides: TGTGCCAGCAGTGGGTCCGGGACTAGCGCTTACGAGCAGTACTTC. The chain carries TRBV28 and TRBJ2-7; 10 positions match TRBD2. Unmatched junction bases numbered 8, after V lost 5 bases and J lost 4 bases. The CDR3 loop spans 15 amino acids. Looked up from germline, CDR1 is MDHEN and CDR2 is SYDVKM. Based on the CDR3 plus reference TRBV28 and TRBJ2-7, the full variable domain is DVKVTQSSRYLVKRTGEKVFLECVQDMDHENMFWYRQDPGLGLRLIYFSYDVKMKEKGDIPEGYSVSREKKERFSLILESASTNQTSMYLCASSGSGTSAYEQYFGPGTRLTVT.

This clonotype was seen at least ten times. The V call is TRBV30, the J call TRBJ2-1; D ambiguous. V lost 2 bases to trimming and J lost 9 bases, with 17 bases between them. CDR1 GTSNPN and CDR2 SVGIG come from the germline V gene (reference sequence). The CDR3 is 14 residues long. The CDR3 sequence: CAWSRAAYGFEQFF. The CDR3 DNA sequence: TGTGCCTGGAGTCGAGCAGCGTACGGCTTTGAGCAGTTCTTC.

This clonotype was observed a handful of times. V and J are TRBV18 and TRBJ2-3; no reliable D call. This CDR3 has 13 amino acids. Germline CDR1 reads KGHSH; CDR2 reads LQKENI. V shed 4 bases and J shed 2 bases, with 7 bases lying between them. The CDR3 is CASSQTHTDTQYF. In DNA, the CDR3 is TGTGCCAGCTCACAAACCCACACAGATACGCAGTATTTT.

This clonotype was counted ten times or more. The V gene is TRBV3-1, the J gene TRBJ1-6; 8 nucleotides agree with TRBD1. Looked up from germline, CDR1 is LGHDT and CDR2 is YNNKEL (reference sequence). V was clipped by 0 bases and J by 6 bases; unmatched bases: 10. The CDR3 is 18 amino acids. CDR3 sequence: CASSQDGTGGNGNSPLHF. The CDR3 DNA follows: TGTGCCAGCAGCCAAGATGGAACAGGGGGTAACGGTAATTCACCCCTCCACTTT. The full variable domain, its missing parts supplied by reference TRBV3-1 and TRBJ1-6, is DTAVSQTPKYLVTQMGNDKSIKCEQNLGHDTMYWYKQDSKKFLKIMFSYNNKELIINETVPNRFSPKSPDKAHLNLHINSLELGDSAVYFCASSQDGTGGNGNSPLHFGNGTRLTVT.

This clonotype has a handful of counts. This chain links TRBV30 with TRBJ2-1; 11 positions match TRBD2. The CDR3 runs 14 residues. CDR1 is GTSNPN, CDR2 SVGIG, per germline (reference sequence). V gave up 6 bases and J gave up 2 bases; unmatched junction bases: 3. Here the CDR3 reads CACRSGRAYNEQFF. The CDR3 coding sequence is TGTGCCTGTCGTAGCGGGAGGGCCTACAATGAGCAGTTCTTC. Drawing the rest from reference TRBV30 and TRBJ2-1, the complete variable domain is SQTIHQWPATLVQPVGSPLSLECTVEGTSNPNLYWYRQAAGRGLQLLFYSVGIGQISSEVPQNLSASRPQDRQFILSSKKLLLSDSGFYLCACRSGRAYNEQFFGPGTRLTVL.

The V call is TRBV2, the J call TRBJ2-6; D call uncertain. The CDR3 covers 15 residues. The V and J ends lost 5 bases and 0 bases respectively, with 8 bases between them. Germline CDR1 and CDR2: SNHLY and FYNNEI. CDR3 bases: TGTGCCAGCAGTATACAAAACTCTGGGGCCAACGTCCTGACTTTC. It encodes CASSIQNSGANVLTF.

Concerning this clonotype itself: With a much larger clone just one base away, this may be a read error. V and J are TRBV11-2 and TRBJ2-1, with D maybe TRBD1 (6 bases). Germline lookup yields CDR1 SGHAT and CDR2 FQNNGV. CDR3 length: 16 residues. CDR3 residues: CASSLEDRLSYDEQFF. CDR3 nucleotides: TGTGCCAGCAGCTTAGAGGACAGACTCTCCTACGATGAGCAGTTCTTC.

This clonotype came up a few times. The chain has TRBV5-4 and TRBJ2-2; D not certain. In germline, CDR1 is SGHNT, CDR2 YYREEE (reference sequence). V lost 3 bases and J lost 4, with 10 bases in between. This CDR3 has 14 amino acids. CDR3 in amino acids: CASSYPSPTGELFF. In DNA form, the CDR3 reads TGTGCCAGCAGCTACCCTAGTCCCACCGGGGAGCTGTTTTTT.